This T cell receptor beta chain was retrieved from a study of blood T cell repertoires in COVID-19. Study details: Acute and convalescent COVID-19 specimens originated in the United States, Italy and Spain.

This CDR3 is 12 amino acids long. Germline loops: CDR1 KGHDR, CDR2 SFDVKD. Trimming cost V 7 bases and J 6 bases, with 11 bases left between them. In the authors' methods: Reference gene primer amplification gave nucleated cell count estimates. The protocol was immunoSEQ multiplex PCR, while the TCRdb copy is restricted to in-frame clones and leaves out a portion. The V and J calls and clone size were taken over from that table, and D and trimming were inferred from the DNA. The data hold about 30,000 clones, with about 70% observed a single time. This rearrangement joins TRBV24-1 to TRBJ1-2, with D uncertain. Sequencing was performed on peripheral blood. This TCR derives from a human donor in a cohort sampled during active COVID-19. CDR3 loop: CATSSLEDGYTF. The CDR3 bases are TGTGCCACCAGCAGTTTGGAGGATGGCTACACCTTC.